The subject of this entry is one T cell receptor beta chain. This record comes from a study of T cell responses to AZD1222 COVID-19 vaccine. Overall study context: Samples with a second dose at about 4 or about 12 weeks were pooled together.

Germline-derived CDR1 and CDR2 are SEHNR and FQNEAQ (reference sequence). The CDR3 length is 17 residues. V was trimmed by 3 bases and J by 0 bases, leaving 15 bases between them. Produced via immunoSEQ multiplex PCR; TCRdb's table is partial and in-frame only. This table has 75,000 to 100,000 clones, roughly nine tenths appearing once. The receptor was derived from an adult in good health. Material: peripheral blood, obtained on day 0 of AZD1222 vaccination. The chain joins TRBV7-9 to TRBJ1-3; D not resolved. The CDR3 sequence is CASSFVAGPNSGNTIYF. In DNA form, the CDR3 reads TGTGCCAGCAGCTTCGTAGCCGGGCCTAACTCTGGAAACACCATATATTTT.